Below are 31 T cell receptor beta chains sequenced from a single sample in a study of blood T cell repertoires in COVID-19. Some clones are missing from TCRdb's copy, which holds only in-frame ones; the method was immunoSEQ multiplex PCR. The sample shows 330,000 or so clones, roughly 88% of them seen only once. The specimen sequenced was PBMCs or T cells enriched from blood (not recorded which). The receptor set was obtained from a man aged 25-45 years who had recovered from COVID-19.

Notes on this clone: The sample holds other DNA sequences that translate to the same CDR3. The chain's CDR3 is CASSPTTGGETQYF. The CDR3 region has the DNA TGTGCCAGCTCACCGACGACAGGGGGTGAGACCCAGTACTTC. The chain carries TRBV18 and TRBJ2-5, with 9 bases matching TRBD1. Germline CDR1 and CDR2: KGHSH and LQKENI. V shed 3 bases and J 5 bases; nucleotides not matched to a gene: 4. The CDR3 loop spans 14 amino acids.

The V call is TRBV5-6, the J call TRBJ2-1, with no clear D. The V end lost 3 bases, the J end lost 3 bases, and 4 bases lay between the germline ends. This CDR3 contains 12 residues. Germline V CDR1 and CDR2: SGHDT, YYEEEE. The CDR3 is CASSSGYNEQFF. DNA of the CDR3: TGTGCCAGCAGCTCCGGCTACAATGAGCAGTTCTTC.

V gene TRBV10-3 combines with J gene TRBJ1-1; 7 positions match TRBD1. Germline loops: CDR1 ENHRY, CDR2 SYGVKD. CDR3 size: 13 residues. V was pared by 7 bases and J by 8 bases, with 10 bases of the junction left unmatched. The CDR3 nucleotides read TGTGCCATCACTAAAACAGGGGCGAGGGAAGCTTTCTTT. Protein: CAITKTGAREAFF.

CDR3 nucleotide sequence: TGCAGGCTACAGGGGGACACTGAAGCTTTCTTT. Protein product: CRLQGDTEAFF. This rearrangement joins TRBV20-1 to TRBJ1-1, with 8 bases matching TRBD1. Germline V gene sequence: CDR1 DFQATT, CDR2 SNEGSKA (reference sequence). CDR3 length equals 11 residues.

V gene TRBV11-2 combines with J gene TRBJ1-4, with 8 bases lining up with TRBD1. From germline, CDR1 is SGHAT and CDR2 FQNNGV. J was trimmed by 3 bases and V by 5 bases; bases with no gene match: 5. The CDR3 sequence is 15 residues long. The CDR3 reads CASSPLGQANEKLFF. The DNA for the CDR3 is TGTGCCAGCAGCCCCTTGGGACAGGCTAATGAAAAACTGTTTTTT.

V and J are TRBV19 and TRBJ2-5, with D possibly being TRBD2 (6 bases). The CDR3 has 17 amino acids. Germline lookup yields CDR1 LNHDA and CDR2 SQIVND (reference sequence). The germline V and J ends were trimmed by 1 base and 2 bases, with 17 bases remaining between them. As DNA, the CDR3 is TGTGCCAGTAGTATAGTGGGGGGACCCGGGGGTCAAGAGACCCAGTACTTC. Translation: CASSIVGGPGGQETQYF.

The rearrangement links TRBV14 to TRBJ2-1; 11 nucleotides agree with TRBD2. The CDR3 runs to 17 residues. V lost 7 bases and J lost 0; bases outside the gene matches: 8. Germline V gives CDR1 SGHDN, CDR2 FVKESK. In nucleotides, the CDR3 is TGTGCCAGCAACCTAGCGGGGGGCCCAATCTCCTACAATGAGCAGTTCTTC. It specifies CASNLAGGPISYNEQFF.

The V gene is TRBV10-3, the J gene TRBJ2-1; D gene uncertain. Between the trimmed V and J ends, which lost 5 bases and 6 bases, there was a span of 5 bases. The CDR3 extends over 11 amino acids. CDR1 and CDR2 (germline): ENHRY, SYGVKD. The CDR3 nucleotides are TGTGCCATCAGTAGCATCAATGAGCAGTTCTTC. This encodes CAISSINEQFF.

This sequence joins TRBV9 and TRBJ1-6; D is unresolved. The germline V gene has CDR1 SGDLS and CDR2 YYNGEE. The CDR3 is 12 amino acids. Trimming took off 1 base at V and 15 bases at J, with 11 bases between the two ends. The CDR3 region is CASSVHEGFLHF. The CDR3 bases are TGTGCCAGCAGCGTACACGAGGGTTTCCTCCACTTT.

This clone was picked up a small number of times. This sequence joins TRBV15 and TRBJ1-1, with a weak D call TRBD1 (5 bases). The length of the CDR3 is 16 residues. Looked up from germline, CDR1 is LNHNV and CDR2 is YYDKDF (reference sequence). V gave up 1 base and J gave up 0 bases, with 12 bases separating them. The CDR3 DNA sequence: TGTGCCACCAGCAGAGGTATCGGACAAGTGAACACTGAAGCTTTCTTT. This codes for CATSRGIGQVNTEAFF.

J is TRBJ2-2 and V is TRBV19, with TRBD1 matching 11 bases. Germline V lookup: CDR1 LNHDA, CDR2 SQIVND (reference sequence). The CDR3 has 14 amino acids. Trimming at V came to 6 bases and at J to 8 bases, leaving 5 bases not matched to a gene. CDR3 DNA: TGTGCCAGTAGGGACAGGGGGCTAGAGGGGGAGCTGTTTTTT. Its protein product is CASRDRGLEGELFF.

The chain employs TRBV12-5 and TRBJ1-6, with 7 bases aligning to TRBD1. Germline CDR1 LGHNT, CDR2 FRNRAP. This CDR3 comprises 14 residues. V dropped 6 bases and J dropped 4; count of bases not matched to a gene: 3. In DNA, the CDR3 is TGTGCTAGTGGAGCAGGGGGGTATAATTCACCCCTCCACTTT. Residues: CASGAGGYNSPLHF.

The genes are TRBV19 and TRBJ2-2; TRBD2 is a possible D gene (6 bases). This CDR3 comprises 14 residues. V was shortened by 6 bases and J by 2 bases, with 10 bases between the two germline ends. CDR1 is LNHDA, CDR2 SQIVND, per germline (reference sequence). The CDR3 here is CASRASANTGELFF. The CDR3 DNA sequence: TGTGCCAGTAGGGCTAGCGCCAACACCGGGGAGCTGTTTTTT.

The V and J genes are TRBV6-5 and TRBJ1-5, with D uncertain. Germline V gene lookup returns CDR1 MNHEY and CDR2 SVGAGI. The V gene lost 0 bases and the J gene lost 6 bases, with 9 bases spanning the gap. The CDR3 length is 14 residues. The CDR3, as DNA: TGTGCCAGCAGTTACTCGAGGGTAGGTCAGCCCCAGCATTTT. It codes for CASSYSRVGQPQHF.

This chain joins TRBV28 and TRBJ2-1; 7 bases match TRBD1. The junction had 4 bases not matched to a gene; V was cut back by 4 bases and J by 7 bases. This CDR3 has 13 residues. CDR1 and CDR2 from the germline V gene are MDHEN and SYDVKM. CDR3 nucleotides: TGTGCCAGCAGTTCGATCAGGGGGAATGAGCAGTTCTTC. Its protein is CASSSIRGNEQFF.

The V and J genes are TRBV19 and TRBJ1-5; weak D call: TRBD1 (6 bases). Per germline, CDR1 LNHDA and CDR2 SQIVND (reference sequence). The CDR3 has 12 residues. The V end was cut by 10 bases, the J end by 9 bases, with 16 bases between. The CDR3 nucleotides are TGTGCCACTACAATAGGGGGGGCGCCCCAGCATTTT. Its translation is CATTIGGAPQHF. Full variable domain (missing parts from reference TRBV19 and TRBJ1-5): DGGITQSPKYLFRKEGQNVTLSCEQNLNHDAMYWYRQDPGQGLRLIYYSQIVNDFQKGDIAEGYSVSREKKESFPLTVTSAQKNPTAFYLCATTIGGAPQHFGDGTRLSIL.

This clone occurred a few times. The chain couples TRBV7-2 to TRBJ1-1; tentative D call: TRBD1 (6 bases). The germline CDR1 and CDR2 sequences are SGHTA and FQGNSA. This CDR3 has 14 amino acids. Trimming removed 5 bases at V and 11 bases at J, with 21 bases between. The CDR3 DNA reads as TGTGCCAGCAGCCCACTGCGGACAGTCCTCCACGCTTTCTTT. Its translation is CASSPLRTVLHAFF.

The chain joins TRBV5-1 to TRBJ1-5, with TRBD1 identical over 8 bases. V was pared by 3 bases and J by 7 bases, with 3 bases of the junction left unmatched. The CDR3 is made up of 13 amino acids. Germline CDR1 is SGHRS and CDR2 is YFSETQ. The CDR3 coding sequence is TGCGCCAGCAGCTCGGACAGGGAGCAGCCCCAGCATTTT. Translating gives CASSSDREQPQHF.

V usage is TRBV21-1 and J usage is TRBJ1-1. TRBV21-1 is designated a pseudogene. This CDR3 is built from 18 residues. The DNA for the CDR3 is TGTGCCAGCAGCCCCCTAGGTCGACCGCGAGCCCTCGGGACTGAAGCTTTCTTT. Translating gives CASSPLGRPRALGTEAFF.

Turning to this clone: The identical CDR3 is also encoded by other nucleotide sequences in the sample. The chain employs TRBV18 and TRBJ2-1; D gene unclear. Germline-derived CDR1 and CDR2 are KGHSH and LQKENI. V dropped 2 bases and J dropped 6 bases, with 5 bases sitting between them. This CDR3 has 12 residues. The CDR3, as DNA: TGTGCCAGCTCACCAGGAGCCAATGAGCAGTTCTTC. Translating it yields CASSPGANEQFF. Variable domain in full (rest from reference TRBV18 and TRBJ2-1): NAGVMQNPRHLVRRRGQEARLRCSPMKGHSHVYWYRQLPEEGLKFMVYLQKENIIDESGMPKERFSAEFPKEGPSILRIQQVVRGDSAAYFCASSPGANEQFFGPGTRLTVL.

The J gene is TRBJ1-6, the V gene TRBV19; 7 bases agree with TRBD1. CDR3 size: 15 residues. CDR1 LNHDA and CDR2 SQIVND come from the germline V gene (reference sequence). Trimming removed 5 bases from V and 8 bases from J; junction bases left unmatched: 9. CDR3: CASSPEGQLYSPLHF. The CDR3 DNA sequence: TGTGCCAGTAGTCCCGAGGGACAGCTATATTCACCCCTCCACTTT.

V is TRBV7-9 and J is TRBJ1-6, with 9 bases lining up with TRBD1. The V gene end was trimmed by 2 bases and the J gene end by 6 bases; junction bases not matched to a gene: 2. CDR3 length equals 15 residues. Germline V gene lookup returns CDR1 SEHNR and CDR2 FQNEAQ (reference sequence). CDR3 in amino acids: CASSLRTGVNSPLHF. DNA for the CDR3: TGTGCCAGCAGCTTAAGGACAGGGGTTAATTCACCCCTCCACTTT.

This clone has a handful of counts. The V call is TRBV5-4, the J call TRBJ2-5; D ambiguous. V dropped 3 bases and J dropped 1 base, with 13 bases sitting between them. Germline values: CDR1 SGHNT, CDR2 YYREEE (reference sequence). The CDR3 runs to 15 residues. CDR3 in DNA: TGTGCCAGCAGCTCACCACTCACCCCCCAAGAGACCCAGTACTTC. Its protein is CASSSPLTPQETQYF.

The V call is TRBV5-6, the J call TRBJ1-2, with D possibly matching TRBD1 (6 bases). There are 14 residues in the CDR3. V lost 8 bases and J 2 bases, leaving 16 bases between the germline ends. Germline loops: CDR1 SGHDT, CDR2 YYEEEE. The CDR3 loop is CASQEGQKNYGYTF. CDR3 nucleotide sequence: TGTGCCAGTCAAGAAGGACAGAAAAACTATGGCTACACCTTC. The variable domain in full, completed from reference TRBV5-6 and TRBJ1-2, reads DAGVTQSPTHLIKTRGQQVTLRCSPKSGHDTVSWYQQALGQGPQFIFQYYEEEERQRGNFPDRFSGHQFPNYSSELNVNALLLGDSALYLCASQEGQKNYGYTFGSGTRLTVV.

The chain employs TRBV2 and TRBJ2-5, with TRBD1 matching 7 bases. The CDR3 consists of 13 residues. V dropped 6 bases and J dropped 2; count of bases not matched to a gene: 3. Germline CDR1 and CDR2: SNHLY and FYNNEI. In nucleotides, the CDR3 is TGTGCCAGCAGCGGGACAGTACAAGAGACCCAGTACTTC. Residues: CASSGTVQETQYF.

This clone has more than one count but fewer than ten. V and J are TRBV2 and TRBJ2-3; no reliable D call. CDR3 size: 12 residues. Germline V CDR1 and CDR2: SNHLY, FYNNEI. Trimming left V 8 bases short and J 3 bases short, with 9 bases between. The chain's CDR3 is CASDLSTDTQYF. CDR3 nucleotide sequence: TGTGCCAGCGATCTGAGTACAGATACGCAGTATTTT.

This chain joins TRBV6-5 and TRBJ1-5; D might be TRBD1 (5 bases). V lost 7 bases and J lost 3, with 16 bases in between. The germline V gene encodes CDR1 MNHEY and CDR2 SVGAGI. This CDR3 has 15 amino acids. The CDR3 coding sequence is TGTGCCAGCACCCCGGCAGGGCAATTCAATCAGCCCCAGCATTTT. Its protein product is CASTPAGQFNQPQHF.

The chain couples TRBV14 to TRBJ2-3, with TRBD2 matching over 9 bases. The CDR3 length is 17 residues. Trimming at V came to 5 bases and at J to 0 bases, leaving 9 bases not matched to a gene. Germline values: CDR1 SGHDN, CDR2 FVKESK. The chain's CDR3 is CASSSLAGRTSTDTQYF. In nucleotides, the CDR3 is TGTGCCAGCAGCTCCCTAGCGGGACGGACTAGCACAGATACGCAGTATTTT.

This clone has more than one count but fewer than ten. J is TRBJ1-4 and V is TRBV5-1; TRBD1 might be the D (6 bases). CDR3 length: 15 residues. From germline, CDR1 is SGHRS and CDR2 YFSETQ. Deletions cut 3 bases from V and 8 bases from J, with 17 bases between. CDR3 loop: CASSWGTGTREKLFF. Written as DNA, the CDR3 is TGCGCCAGCAGCTGGGGAACAGGGACGAGGGAAAAACTGTTTTTT.

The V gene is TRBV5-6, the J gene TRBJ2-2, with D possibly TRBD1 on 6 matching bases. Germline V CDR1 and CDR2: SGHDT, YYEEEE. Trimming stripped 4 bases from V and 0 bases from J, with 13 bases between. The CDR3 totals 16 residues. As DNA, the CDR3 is TGTGCCAGCAGCCCACTATACAGGGCGAACACCGGGGAGCTGTTTTTT. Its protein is CASSPLYRANTGELFF. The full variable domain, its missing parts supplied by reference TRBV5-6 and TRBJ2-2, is DAGVTQSPTHLIKTRGQQVTLRCSPKSGHDTVSWYQQALGQGPQFIFQYYEEEERQRGNFPDRFSGHQFPNYSSELNVNALLLGDSALYLCASSPLYRANTGELFFGEGSRLTVL.

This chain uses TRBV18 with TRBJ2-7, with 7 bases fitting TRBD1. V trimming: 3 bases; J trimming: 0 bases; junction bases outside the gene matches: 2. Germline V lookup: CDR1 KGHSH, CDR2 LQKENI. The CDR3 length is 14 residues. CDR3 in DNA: TGTGCCAGCTCACCGTCAGGGGGCTCCTACGAGCAGTACTTC. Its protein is CASSPSGGSYEQYF.